This record looks at one T cell receptor (beta chain) sequence and its context. The antigen is unknown. The data derive from a study of T cells in localized non-small cell lung cancer. Findings and limits, study-wide: Median detection of top 100 tumor clones in adjacent lung was 55 to 60 clones. Among the tissues sampled, uninvolved adjacent lung had the highest T cell clonality, above tumor.

TCRdb keeps only in-frame clones here, not all; method: immunoSEQ multiplex PCR. The sample includes about 13,000 clones, about 86% of them seen just once. This CDR3 comprises 13 residues. Trimming took 6 bases from V and 0 from J, leaving 5 bases between them. Germline CDR1 SNHLY, CDR2 FYNNEI. This chain uses TRBV2 with TRBJ2-2; D unclear. This TCR came from a male donor aged 60 or over with stage III lung adenocarcinoma. Sequencing was performed on peripheral blood, taken before any cancer treatment. The CDR3 loop is CASRGSNTGELFF. As DNA, the CDR3 is TGTGCCAGCAGGGGGTCGAACACCGGGGAGCTGTTTTTT. The full variable domain, in which reference TRBV2 and TRBJ2-2 provide the parts outside the CDR3, is EPEVTQTPSHQVTQMGQEVILRCVPISNHLYFYWYRQILGQKVEFLVSFYNNEISEKSEIFDDQFSVERPDGSNFTLKIRSTKLEDSAMYFCASRGSNTGELFFGEGSRLTVL.